The rows below give T cell receptor beta chains drawn from one sample of a study of T cells in Graves' hyperthyroidism and ophthalmopathy. TCRdb used MiXCR to reprocess the multiplex PCR reads, holding one entry per CDR3 protein. Here the sample spans hundreds of thousands of distinct CDR3 sequences, around 15% being singletons. The sample was blood. These receptors all stem from a woman between 18 and 29 years old with Graves' hyperthyroidism. CDR3s include the opening cysteine and the closing phenylalanine or tryptophan. A D gene is named only where the DNA matches it firmly. Clone size is shown for a subset of rows, as once, few, many or a class of expanded clone.

>.|TRBJ2-7|TRBV11-1|TRBD2
CASSQSGSVYEQYF
TGTGCCAGCAGCCAGAGCGGGAGCGTCTACGAGCAGTACTTC
>few|TRBJ1-2|TRBV28|.
CASRNLGQINYGYTF
TGTGCCAGCCGAAACCTCGGACAGATTAACTATGGCTACACCTTC
>.|TRBJ2-7|TRBV11-2|TRBD1
CASSAHRDRISYEQYF
TGTGCCAGCAGCGCCCACCGGGACAGGATCTCCTACGAGCAGTACTTC
>many|TRBJ2-3|TRBV7-9|TRBD1
CASSYRGHVREPQYF
TGTGCCAGCAGCTACAGGGGGCACGTCAGAGAGCCGCAGTATTTT
>many|TRBJ2-1|TRBV7-2|TRBD2
CASSLAGSGRASSYNEQFF
TGTGCCAGCAGCTTAGCTGGTAGCGGGAGGGCCAGCTCCTACAATGAGCAGTTCTTC
>many|TRBJ2-7|TRBV11-1|.
CASSLLDNYYEQYF
TGTGCCAGCAGCTTACTGGACAACTACTACGAGCAGTACTTC
>many|TRBJ2-7|TRBV2|.
CASRIEGISGEQYF
TGTGCCAGCAGAATCGAGGGGATCTCCGGGGAGCAGTACTTC
>few|TRBJ2-2|TRBV24-1|.
CATSDLQGWELFF
TGTGCCACCAGTGATTTGCAAGGCTGGGAGCTGTTTTTT
>many|TRBJ2-1|TRBV29-1|.
CSVVRGNYNEQFF
TGCAGCGTTGTACGAGGTAACTACAATGAGCAGTTCTTC
>few|TRBJ2-7|TRBV25-1|TRBD2
CASSEARDLIGGGQYF
TGTGCCAGCAGTGAAGCCCGGGACTTGATAGGCGGGGGGCAGTACTTC
>many|TRBJ2-7|TRBV6-2/TRBV6-3|.
CASSWADYEQYF
TGTGCCAGCAGCTGGGCCGACTACGAGCAGTACTTC
>many|TRBJ1-1|TRBV11-2|.
CASSLGPGRAEAFF
TGTGCCAGCAGCTTAGGGCCAGGGAGGGCTGAAGCTTTCTTT